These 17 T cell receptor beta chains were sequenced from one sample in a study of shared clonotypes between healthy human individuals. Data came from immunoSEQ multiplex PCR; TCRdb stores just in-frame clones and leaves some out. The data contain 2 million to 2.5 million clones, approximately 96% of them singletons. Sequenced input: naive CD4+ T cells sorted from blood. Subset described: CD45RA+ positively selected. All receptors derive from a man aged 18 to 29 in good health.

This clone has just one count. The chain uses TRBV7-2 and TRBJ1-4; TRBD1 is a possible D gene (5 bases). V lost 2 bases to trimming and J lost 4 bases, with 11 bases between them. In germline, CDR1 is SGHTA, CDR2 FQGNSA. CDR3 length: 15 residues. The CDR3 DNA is TGTGCCAGCAGCTTAAATTCCCAGGGTAATGAAAAACTGTTTTTT. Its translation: CASSLNSQGNEKLFF.

The CDR3 here is CASSLSGGGHSPLHF. The CDR3 DNA follows: TGTGCCAGCAGCCTTTCGGGGGGAGGCCATTCACCCCTCCACTTT. This chain uses TRBV14 with TRBJ1-6, with D possibly matching TRBD1 (5 bases). Trimming cost V 4 bases and J 8 bases, with 15 bases left between them. In germline, CDR1 is SGHDN, CDR2 FVKESK. CDR3 size: 15 residues.

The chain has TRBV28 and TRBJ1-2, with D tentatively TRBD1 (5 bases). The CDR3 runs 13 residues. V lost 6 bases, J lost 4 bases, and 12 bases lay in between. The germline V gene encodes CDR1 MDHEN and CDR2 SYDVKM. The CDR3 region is CASRTDSGYGYTF. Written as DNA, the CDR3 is TGTGCCAGCAGGACAGATTCAGGCTATGGCTACACCTTC.

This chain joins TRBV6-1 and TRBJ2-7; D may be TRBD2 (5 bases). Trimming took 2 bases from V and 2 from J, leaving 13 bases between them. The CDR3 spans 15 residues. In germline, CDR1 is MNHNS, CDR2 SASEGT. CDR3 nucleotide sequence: TGTGCCAGCAGTGAAAACGGGATTCCCACCTACGAGCAGTACTTC. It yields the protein CASSENGIPTYEQYF.

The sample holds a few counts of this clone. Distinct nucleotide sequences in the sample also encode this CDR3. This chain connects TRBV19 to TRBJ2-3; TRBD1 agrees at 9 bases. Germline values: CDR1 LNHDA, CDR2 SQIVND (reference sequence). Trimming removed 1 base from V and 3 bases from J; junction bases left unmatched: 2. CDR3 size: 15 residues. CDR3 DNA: TGTGCCAGTAGTATAGGCGGACAGGGGACAGATACGCAGTATTTT. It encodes CASSIGGQGTDTQYF.

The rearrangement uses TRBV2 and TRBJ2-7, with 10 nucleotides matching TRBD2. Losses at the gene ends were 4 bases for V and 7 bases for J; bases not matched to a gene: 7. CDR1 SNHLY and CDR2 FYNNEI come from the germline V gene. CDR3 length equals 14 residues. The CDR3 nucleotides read TGTGCCAGCAGTGCGGGACTAGCGCCCTCTGAGCAGTACTTC. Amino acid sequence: CASSAGLAPSEQYF. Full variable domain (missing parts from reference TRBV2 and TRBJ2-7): EPEVTQTPSHQVTQMGQEVILRCVPISNHLYFYWYRQILGQKVEFLVSFYNNEISEKSEIFDDQFSVERPDGSNFTLKIRSTKLEDSAMYFCASSAGLAPSEQYFGPGTRLTVT.

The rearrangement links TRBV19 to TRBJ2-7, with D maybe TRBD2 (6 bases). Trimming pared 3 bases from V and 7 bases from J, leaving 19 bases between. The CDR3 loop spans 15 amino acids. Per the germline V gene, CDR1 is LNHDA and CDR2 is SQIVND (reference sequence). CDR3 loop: CASSIGGTLPREQYF. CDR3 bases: TGTGCCAGTAGTATTGGCGGGACCTTACCACGGGAGCAGTACTTC.

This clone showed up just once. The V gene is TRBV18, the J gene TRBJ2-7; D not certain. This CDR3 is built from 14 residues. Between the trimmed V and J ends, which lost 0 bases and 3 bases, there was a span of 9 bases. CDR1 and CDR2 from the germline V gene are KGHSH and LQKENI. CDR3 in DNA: TGTGCCAGCTCACCACCCCAGAATTTCTACGAGCAGTACTTC. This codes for CASSPPQNFYEQYF.

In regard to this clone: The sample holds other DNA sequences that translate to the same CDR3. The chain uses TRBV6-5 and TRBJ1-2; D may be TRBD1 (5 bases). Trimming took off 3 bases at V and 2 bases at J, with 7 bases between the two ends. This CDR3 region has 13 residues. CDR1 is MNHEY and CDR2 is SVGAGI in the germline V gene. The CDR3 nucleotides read TGTGCCAGCAGTTATCAGGGAAACTATGGCTACACCTTC. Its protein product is CASSYQGNYGYTF.

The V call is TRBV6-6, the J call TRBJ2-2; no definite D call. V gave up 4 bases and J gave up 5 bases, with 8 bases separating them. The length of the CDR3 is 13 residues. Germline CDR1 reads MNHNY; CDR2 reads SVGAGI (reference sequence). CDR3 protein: CASSSTVTGELFF. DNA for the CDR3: TGTGCCAGCAGTTCAACAGTGACCGGGGAGCTGTTTTTT.

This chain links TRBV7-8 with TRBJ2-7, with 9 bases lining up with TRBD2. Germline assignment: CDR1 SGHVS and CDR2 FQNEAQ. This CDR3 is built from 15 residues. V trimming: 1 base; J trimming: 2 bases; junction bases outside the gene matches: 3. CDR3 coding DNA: TGTGCCAGCAGCTTAGAGGCGGGAGGGGCCTACGAGCAGTACTTC. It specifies CASSLEAGGAYEQYF.

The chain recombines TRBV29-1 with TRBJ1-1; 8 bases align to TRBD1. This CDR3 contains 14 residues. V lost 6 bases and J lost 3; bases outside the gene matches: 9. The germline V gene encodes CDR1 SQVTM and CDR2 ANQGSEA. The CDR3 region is CSVDLTGVDTEAFF. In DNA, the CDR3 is TGCAGCGTGGACCTGACAGGGGTAGACACTGAAGCTTTCTTT.

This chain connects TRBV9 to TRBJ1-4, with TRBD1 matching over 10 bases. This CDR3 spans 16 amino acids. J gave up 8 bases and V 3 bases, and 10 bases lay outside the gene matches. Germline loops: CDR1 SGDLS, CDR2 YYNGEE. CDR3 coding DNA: TGTGCCAGCAGCGCGGGACAGGGGAATATAGGGGAAAAACTGTTTTTT. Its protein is CASSAGQGNIGEKLFF.

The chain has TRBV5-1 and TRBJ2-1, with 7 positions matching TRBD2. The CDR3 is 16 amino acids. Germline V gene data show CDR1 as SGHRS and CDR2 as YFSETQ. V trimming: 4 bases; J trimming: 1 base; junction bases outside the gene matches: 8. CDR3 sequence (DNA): TGCGCCAGCAGCCAAGACGCGGGGGTTTCCTACAATGAGCAGTTCTTC. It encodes CASSQDAGVSYNEQFF.

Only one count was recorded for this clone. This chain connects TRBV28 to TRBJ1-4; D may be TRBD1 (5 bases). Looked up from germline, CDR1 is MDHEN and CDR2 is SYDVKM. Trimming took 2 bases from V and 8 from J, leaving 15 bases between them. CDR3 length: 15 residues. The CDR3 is CASSLGGRGGEKLFF. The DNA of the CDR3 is TGTGCCAGCAGTTTAGGGGGAAGGGGCGGCGAAAAACTGTTTTTT. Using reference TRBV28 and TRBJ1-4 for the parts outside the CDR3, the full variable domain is DVKVTQSSRYLVKRTGEKVFLECVQDMDHENMFWYRQDPGLGLRLIYFSYDVKMKEKGDIPEGYSVSREKKERFSLILESASTNQTSMYLCASSLGGRGGEKLFFGSGTQLSVL.

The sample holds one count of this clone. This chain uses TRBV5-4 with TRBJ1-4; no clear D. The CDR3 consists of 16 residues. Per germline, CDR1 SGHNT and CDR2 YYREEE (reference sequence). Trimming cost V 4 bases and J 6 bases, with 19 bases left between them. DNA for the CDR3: TGTGCCAGCAGCCAAGAGGGAGGAGGTAGCCATGAAAAACTGTTTTTT. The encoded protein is CASSQEGGGSHEKLFF.

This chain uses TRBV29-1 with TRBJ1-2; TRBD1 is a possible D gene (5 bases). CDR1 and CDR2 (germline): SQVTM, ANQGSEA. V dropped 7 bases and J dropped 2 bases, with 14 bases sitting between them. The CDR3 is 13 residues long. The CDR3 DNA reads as TGCAGCGCCGTTCAGGGAATGAACTATGGCTACACCTTC. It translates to CSAVQGMNYGYTF. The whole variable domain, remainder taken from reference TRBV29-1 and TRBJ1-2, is SAVISQKPSRDICQRGTSLTIQCQVDSQVTMMFWYRQQPGQSLTLIATANQGSEATYESGFVIDKFPISRPNLTFSTLTVSNMSPEDSSIYLCSAVQGMNYGYTFGSGTRLTVV.